The present TCR beta chain was sequenced within a study of low-dose radiotherapy and immunotherapy resistance in tumors. Study at large: Treatment consisted of nivolumab 240 mg every two weeks and ipilimumab 1 mg/kg every six weeks, given intravenously to patients. Patients received cyclophosphamide 200 mg/m2 intravenously every two weeks, the day before radiation-immunotherapy.

The length of the CDR3 is 15 residues. Alpha- and beta-chain coverage of first-strand cDNA came from TRAV- and TRBV-specific primers. Both a constant-region primer and a V-primer adapter served to amplify TCRs across roughly 21 PCR cycles. The isolated mRNA underwent amplification through in vitro transcription. TCRdb fed the reads into MiXCR, producing one record per CDR3 protein. The top ten hold over 1.1% of the sample, which has 9,500 to 10,000 distinct CDR3 sequences, roughly 75% seen once. This receptor was obtained from a human donor with advanced metastatic prostate, ovarian, gallbladder or colorectal cancer (not recorded which). This table probably holds off-target reads from a library built for another chain. The rearrangement uses TRBV26 and TRBJ2-1; the DNA was not used to check the table's D call, TRBD1. TRBV26 is flagged as a pseudogene. The DNA for the CDR3 is TGTGCCAGCGTAGCTTGGGGCCATAAGAACAATGAGCAGTTCTTC. Its translation is CASVAWGHKNNEQFF.